The 12 T cell receptor beta chains below come from one sample, sequenced in a study of early T cells in non-severe SARS-CoV-2 infection. TCRdb used MiXCR to reprocess the 5' RACE reads, holding one entry per CDR3 protein. This sample has more than 60,000 distinct CDR3 sequences; 9.5% to 15% occur once, and the top ten carry less than 3.5%. Specimen: whole blood, collected at baseline. The origin of the receptors is an adult who was a healthcare worker with PCR-confirmed SARS-CoV-2 infection or an uninfected control (not recorded which).

This clonotype was seen at least ten times. This rearrangement joins TRBV28 to TRBJ1-1; possibly TRBD1 for D (5 bases). The length of the CDR3 is 14 residues. Trimming removed 4 bases at V and 1 base at J, with 10 bases between. Germline values: CDR1 MDHEN, CDR2 SYDVKM. The chain's CDR3 is CASSWNRRNTEAFF. The DNA for the CDR3 is TGTGCCAGCAGTTGGAACAGGAGGAACACTGAAGCTTTCTTT.

In its sample, this clonotype was seen many times. The chain has TRBV7-6 and TRBJ2-5; D not certain. Trimming pared 3 bases from V and 4 bases from J, leaving 15 bases between. Germline values: CDR1 SGHVS, CDR2 FNYEAQ. The CDR3 has 15 amino acids. The CDR3 DNA reads TGTGCCAGCAGCTTTCCGCCCTCGGGCCCAGAGACCCAGTACTTC. This sequence encodes CASSFPPSGPETQYF. Full variable domain (rest looked up from reference TRBV7-6 and TRBJ2-5): GAGVSQSPRYKVTKRGQDVALRCDPISGHVSLYWYRQALGQGPEFLTYFNYEAQQDKSGLPNDRFSAERPEGSISTLTIQRTEQRDSAMYRCASSFPPSGPETQYFGPGTRLLVL.

The J gene is TRBJ2-2, the V gene TRBV5-1; D possibly corresponds to TRBD1 (6 bases). Between the trimmed V and J ends, which lost 4 bases and 5 bases, there was a span of 12 bases. The CDR3 has 14 amino acids. Germline loops: CDR1 SGHRS, CDR2 YFSETQ. The CDR3 here is CASSPQGETGELFF. The CDR3 nucleotides are TGCGCCAGCAGCCCACAGGGAGAAACCGGGGAGCTGTTTTTT.

The chain combines TRBV7-9 with TRBJ2-1, with 10 bases lining up with TRBD1. Germline CDR1 SEHNR, CDR2 FQNEAQ (reference sequence). This CDR3 is 17 amino acids long. V lost 5 bases and J lost 3; bases outside the gene matches: 10. Here the CDR3 DNA reads TGTGCCAGCAGCGGGACAGGGGCGGGAAGTGGCTACAATGAGCAGTTCTTC. Translation: CASSGTGAGSGYNEQFF.

This clonotype has a count of ten or more. The rearrangement links TRBV4-3 to TRBJ2-1; D possibly corresponds to TRBD1 (5 bases). The CDR3 totals 13 residues. In germline, CDR1 is LGHNA, CDR2 YSLEER. Trimming took 0 bases from V and 9 from J, leaving 9 bases between them. The CDR3: CASSQDFQGEQFF. CDR3 coding DNA: TGCGCCAGCAGCCAAGATTTCCAGGGTGAGCAGTTCTTC.

In this sample, this clonotype turned up a few times. This sequence joins TRBV19 and TRBJ1-2; the D is unclear. Trimming stripped 7 bases from V and 8 bases from J, with 17 bases between. The CDR3 runs 13 residues. Germline V gives CDR1 LNHDA, CDR2 SQIVND (reference sequence). The CDR3 is CASTHRAGSGYTF. DNA of the CDR3: TGTGCCAGTACCCATCGGGCAGGCAGCGGCTACACCTTC.

A few counts support this clonotype. V usage is TRBV4-3 and J usage is TRBJ2-5, with 8 nucleotides matching TRBD1. Per the germline V gene, CDR1 is LGHNA and CDR2 is YSLEER. CDR3 length equals 15 residues. Unmatched junction bases numbered 7, after V lost 3 bases and J lost 4 bases. The CDR3 loop is CASSQGTGDGETQYF. CDR3 DNA sequence: TGCGCCAGCAGCCAGGGGACAGGCGACGGAGAGACCCAGTACTTC.

This clonotype was counted a few times. This chain connects TRBV5-1 to TRBJ2-3; D perhaps matches TRBD1 (5 bases). Germline V lookup: CDR1 SGHRS, CDR2 YFSETQ. There are 14 residues in the CDR3. Trimming stripped 3 bases from V and 2 bases from J, with 10 bases between. CDR3 nucleotide sequence: TGCGCCAGCAGCTCCAAGGGGAACACAGATACGCAGTATTTT. Protein: CASSSKGNTDTQYF.

This clonotype was recorded a few times. This chain connects TRBV5-4 to TRBJ2-5, with 10 bases aligning to TRBD2. The CDR3 covers 14 residues. Germline assignment: CDR1 SGHNT and CDR2 YYREEE (reference sequence). Trimming removed 4 bases from V and 4 bases from J; junction bases left unmatched: 4. The CDR3, as DNA: TGTGCCAGCAGCACTGGGACTAGCGTAGAGACCCAGTACTTC. As protein: CASSTGTSVETQYF.

This clonotype was seen repeatedly, ten times or more. The chain joins TRBV2 to TRBJ2-1, with D unresolved. The germline CDR1 and CDR2 sequences are SNHLY and FYNNEI. Between the trimmed V and J ends, which lost 2 bases and 1 base, there was a span of 15 bases. The CDR3 is 17 amino acids. Written as DNA, the CDR3 is TGTGCCAGCAGTGAATTAGGGTCGGCCGGTTCCTACAATGAGCAGTTCTTC. Its protein is CASSELGSAGSYNEQFF.

This clonotype was found many times. The V call is TRBV29-1, the J call TRBJ2-7; 9 bases are a match to TRBD1. Per germline, CDR1 SQVTM and CDR2 ANQGSEA. With V trimmed by 6 bases and J by 0 bases, 6 bases remained unmatched. There are 14 residues in the CDR3. The CDR3 DNA is TGCAGCGTGCCCGGGACAGGGAGCTCCTACGAGCAGTACTTC. Translated: CSVPGTGSSYEQYF.

The rearrangement uses TRBV5-1 and TRBJ2-5; D perhaps matches TRBD1 (6 bases). The V gene lost 5 bases and the J gene lost 5 bases, with 22 bases spanning the gap. The CDR3 consists of 16 residues. Germline V gene lookup returns CDR1 SGHRS and CDR2 YFSETQ. CDR3 nucleotide sequence: TGCGCCAGCAGATGGGACATAGGGGTCCTAATGGAGACCCAGTACTTC. Its protein is CASRWDIGVLMETQYF.